The clone carrying this T cell receptor beta chain has only a few counts. Its matching antigen is unknown. The entry originates in a study of cytomegalovirus exposure and HLA in healthy donors. Study results and limitations: CMV serostatus was the sole immune exposure information available.

Researchers ran the PCR with 60 Vbeta and 13 Jbeta primers. Method: immunoSEQ multiplex PCR; TCRdb's copy keeps in-frame clones and lacks some. This sample has around 140,000 clones, with about 82% found just once. The CDR3 is 17 amino acids. CDR1 SGHTA and CDR2 FQGNSA come from the germline V gene. The junction had 13 bases not matched to a gene; V was cut back by 2 bases and J by 8 bases. Sample: PBMCs. The rearrangement joins TRBV7-2 to TRBJ1-4; the match to TRBD1 covers 8 bases. The TCR comes from a female donor in good health and CMV-seropositive. CDR3 DNA sequence: TGTGCCAGCAGCTTACGGCAACAAGGACAGGGTGGGGAAAAACTGTTTTTT. Translating gives CASSLRQQGQGGEKLFF.